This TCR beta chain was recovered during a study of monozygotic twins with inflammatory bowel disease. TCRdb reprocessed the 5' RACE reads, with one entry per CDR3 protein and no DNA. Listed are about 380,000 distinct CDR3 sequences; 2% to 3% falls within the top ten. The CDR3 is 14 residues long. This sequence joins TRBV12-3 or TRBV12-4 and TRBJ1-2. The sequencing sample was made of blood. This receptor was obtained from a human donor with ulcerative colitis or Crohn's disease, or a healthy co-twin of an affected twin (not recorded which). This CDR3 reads CASSPSGNNYGYTF.